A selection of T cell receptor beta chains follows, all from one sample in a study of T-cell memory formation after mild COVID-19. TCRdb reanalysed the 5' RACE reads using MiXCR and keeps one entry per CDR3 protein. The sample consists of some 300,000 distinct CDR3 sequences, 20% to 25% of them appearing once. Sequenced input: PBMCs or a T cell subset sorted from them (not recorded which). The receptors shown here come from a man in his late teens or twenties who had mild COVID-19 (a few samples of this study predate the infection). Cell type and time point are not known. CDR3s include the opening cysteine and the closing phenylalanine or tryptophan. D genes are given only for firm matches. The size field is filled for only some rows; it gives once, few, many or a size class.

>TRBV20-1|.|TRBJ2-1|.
CSANRLSSYNEQFF
TGCAGTGCTAACAGACTGAGCTCCTACAATGAGCAGTTCTTC
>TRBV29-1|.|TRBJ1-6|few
CSVRRDKDSPLHF
TGCAGCGTTAGGAGGGACAAGGATTCACCCCTCCACTTT
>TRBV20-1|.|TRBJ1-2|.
CSASETPRGRGYTF
TGCAGTGCTTCGGAAACCCCCAGGGGTCGTGGCTACACCTTC
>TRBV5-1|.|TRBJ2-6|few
CASRPRVAGANVLTF
TGCGCCAGCAGACCAAGGGTAGCTGGGGCCAACGTCCTGACTTTC
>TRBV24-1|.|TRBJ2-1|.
CATSNTLGIYNEQFF
TGTGCCACCAGCAATACCCTAGGGATTTACAATGAGCAGTTCTTC
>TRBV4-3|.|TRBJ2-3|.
CASSQDSRTDTQYF
TGCGCCAGCAGCCAAGATAGTAGGACAGATACGCAGTATTTT
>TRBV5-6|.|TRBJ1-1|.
CASSPDSARSNTEAFF
TGTGCCAGCAGCCCGGACAGCGCTCGATCGAACACTGAAGCTTTCTTT
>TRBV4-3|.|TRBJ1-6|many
CASSQGNGAINSPLHF
TGCGCCAGCAGCCAAGGAAACGGCGCGATTAATTCACCCCTCCACTTT
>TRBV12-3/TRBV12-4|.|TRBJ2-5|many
CASSSAGYGTQYF
TGTGCCAGCAGTTCTGCCGGGTATGGGACCCAGTACTTC
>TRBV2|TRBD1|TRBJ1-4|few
CASSGQTGGGEKLFF
TGTGCCAGCAGCGGACAGACAGGGGGCGGTGAAAAACTGTTTTTT
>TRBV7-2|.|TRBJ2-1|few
CASPSSYNEQFF
TGTGCCAGCCCGAGCTCCTACAATGAGCAGTTCTTC
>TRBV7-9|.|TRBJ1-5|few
CASSFHGGEGQPQHF
TGTGCCAGCAGCTTTCACGGGGGTGAGGGTCAGCCCCAGCATTTT
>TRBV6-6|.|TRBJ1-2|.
CASSYQDNYGYTF
TGTGCCAGCAGTTATCAGGACAATTATGGCTACACCTTC
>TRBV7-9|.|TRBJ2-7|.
CASSLDSYYEQYF
TGTGCCAGCAGCCTGGACAGCTATTACGAGCAGTACTTC
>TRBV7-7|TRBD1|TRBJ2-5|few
CASSSYRGTGTQYF
TGTGCCAGCAGCTCGTACAGGGGGACCGGGACCCAGTACTTC
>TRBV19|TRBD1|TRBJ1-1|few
CASSIRQGGEAFF
TGTGCCAGTAGTATACGACAGGGGGGTGAAGCTTTCTTT
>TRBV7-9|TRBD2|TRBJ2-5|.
CARSLAGLTETQYF
TGTGCCAGAAGCTTAGCGGGACTCACAGAGACCCAGTACTTC
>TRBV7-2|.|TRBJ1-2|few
CASSLLQIYGYTF
TGTGCCAGCAGCTTATTGCAGATATATGGCTACACCTTC
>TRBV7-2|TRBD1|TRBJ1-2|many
CASSLVPGQGSAEGGYTF
TGTGCCAGCAGCTTAGTACCGGGACAGGGTTCAGCCGAGGGTGGCTACACCTTC
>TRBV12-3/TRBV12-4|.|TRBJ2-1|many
CASSSAPTGTEYNEQFF
TGTGCCAGCAGTTCAGCCCCTACAGGGACCGAATACAATGAGCAGTTCTTC
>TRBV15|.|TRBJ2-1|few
CATSRDLGGSYNEQFF
TGTGCCACCAGCAGAGATTTGGGTGGGTCCTACAATGAGCAGTTCTTC
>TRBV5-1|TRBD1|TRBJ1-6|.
CASSPGQGESPLHF
TGCGCCAGCAGCCCGGGACAGGGGGAATCACCCCTCCACTTT